This T cell receptor beta chain emerged from a study of blood T cell repertoires in COVID-19. Study summary: Spain, Italy and the United States supplied samples that represented acute and convalescent COVID-19.

Original data processing: Estimation of nucleated cell counts was performed using reference gene primer amplification. Libraries were prepared by immunoSEQ multiplex PCR; TCRdb keeps only in-frame clonotypes and omits some of them. V and J calls and clone size are those listed in that table; D and trimming were worked out from the DNA. Of hundreds of thousands of clones detected, 70% to 90% appear once; the ten largest clones hold roughly 2%. The CDR3 contains 14 residues. The germline V gene encodes CDR1 LNHDA and CDR2 SQIVND (reference sequence). Between the trimmed V and J ends, which lost 6 bases and 3 bases, there was a span of 12 bases. Individuals aged about 18 to 90 years were recruited from approximately 24 US areas. Participants' reported clinical history set cohort assignment.

The chain combines TRBV19 with TRBJ1-5, with D possibly matching TRBD1 (5 bases). The source of this sequence is a man aged 25-45 years who had recovered from COVID-19. Material: PBMCs or T cells enriched from blood (not recorded which). This CDR3 is CASRAGRNNQPQHF. The CDR3 DNA sequence: TGTGCCAGTAGGGCGGGACGAAACAATCAGCCCCAGCATTTT.